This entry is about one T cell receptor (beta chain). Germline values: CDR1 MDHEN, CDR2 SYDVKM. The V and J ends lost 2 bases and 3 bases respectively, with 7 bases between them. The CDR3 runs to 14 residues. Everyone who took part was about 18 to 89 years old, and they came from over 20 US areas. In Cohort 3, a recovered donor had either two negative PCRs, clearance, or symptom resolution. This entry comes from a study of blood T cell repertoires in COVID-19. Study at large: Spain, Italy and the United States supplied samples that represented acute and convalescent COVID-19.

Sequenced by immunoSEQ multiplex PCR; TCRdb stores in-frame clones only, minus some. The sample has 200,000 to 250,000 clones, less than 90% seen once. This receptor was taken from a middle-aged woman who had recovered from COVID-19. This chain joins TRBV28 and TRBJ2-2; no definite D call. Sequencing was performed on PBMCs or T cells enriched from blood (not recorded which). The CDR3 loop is CASSLNSYTGELFF. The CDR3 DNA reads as TGTGCCAGCAGTTTAAACTCCTACACCGGGGAGCTGTTTTTT. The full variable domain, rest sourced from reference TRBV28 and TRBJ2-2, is DVKVTQSSRYLVKRTGEKVFLECVQDMDHENMFWYRQDPGLGLRLIYFSYDVKMKEKGDIPEGYSVSREKKERFSLILESASTNQTSMYLCASSLNSYTGELFFGEGSRLTVL.